The 23 T cell receptor beta chains presented below share a single source sample, sequenced in a study of blood T cell repertoires in COVID-19. Assay used: immunoSEQ multiplex PCR; TCRdb lists only in-frame clones, some missing. Of about 160,000 clones in the sample, 81% are singletons; the top ten hold 5.6%. The sequenced material came from PBMCs or T cells enriched from blood (not recorded which). Receptors were obtained from a woman between 40 and 55 years old with acute COVID-19.

J is TRBJ1-3 and V is TRBV19, with TRBD1 matching over 7 bases. CDR1 is LNHDA and CDR2 is SQIVND in the germline V gene (reference sequence). The CDR3 has 14 amino acids. Trimming at V came to 5 bases and at J to 2 bases, leaving 3 bases not matched to a gene. The CDR3 DNA reads TGTGCCAGTAGTGACGGGACAGCTGGAAACACCATATATTTT. Residues: CASSDGTAGNTIYF.

The chain combines TRBV6-5 with TRBJ1-5, with a possible D match to TRBD1 (5 bases). This CDR3 region has 13 residues. V was clipped by 11 bases and J by 2 bases, with 13 bases between them. Germline V lookup: CDR1 MNHEY, CDR2 SVGAGI. CDR3 DNA: TGTGCCGGGGGGATGGGGCGCAATCAGCCCCAGCATTTT. It encodes CAGGMGRNQPQHF.

As for this clone: One end of the junction varies from germline; a read error may be responsible. The chain has TRBV30 and TRBJ1-1; 10 bases align to TRBD1. Germline V CDR1 and CDR2: GTSNPN, SVGIG (reference sequence). There are 13 residues in the CDR3. This chain's CDR3 is CAWSVGTGDRGIF. In DNA, the CDR3 is TGTGCCTGGAGTGTTGGGACAGGGGACCGGGGGATCTTT.

The chain joins TRBV7-8 to TRBJ1-5; 7 bases are a match to TRBD1. Germline loops: CDR1 SGHVS, CDR2 FQNEAQ. CDR3 length equals 14 residues. V lost 5 bases to trimming and J lost 3 bases; unmatched junction nucleotides: 4. CDR3 region: CASSRGQYNQPQHF. Written as DNA, the CDR3 is TGTGCCAGCAGCCGGGGACAGTACAATCAGCCCCAGCATTTT.

This clone was observed a handful of times. This sequence joins TRBV5-5 and TRBJ1-1; D gene ambiguous. V lost 4 bases and J lost 1, with 17 bases in between. The germline V gene encodes CDR1 SGHKS and CDR2 YYEKEE (reference sequence). The CDR3 is 16 amino acids. The CDR3: CASSRRGSSANTEAFF. DNA of the CDR3: TGTGCCAGCAGCCGTCGCGGCTCGTCGGCGAACACTGAAGCTTTCTTT. Together with reference TRBV5-5 and TRBJ1-1, the CDR3 gives the full variable domain: DAGVTQSPTHLIKTRGQQVTLRCSPISGHKSVSWYQQVLGQGPQFIFQYYEKEERGRGNFPDRFSARQFPNYSSELNVNALLLGDSALYLCASSRRGSSANTEAFFGQGTRLTVV.

This chain uses TRBV5-1 with TRBJ1-5, with TRBD1 matching 7 bases. Germline CDR1 SGHRS, CDR2 YFSETQ. The CDR3 is made up of 15 amino acids. V trimming: 0 bases; J trimming: 2 bases; junction bases outside the gene matches: 2. The CDR3 loop is CASSLDGQGNQPQHF. In DNA, the CDR3 is TGCGCCAGCAGCTTGGATGGACAGGGCAATCAGCCCCAGCATTTT.

The table lists this clone with a few counts. This sequence joins TRBV9 and TRBJ1-6, with 11 bases identical to TRBD1. Germline trimming cut 3 bases from V and 10 bases from J; bases unmatched to any gene: 6. The length of the CDR3 is 15 residues. From germline, CDR1 is SGDLS and CDR2 YYNGEE. The CDR3 region has the DNA TGTGCCAGCAGCGGGCCGGACAGGGGGCTGTCACCCCTCCACTTT. Translation: CASSGPDRGLSPLHF.

This clone was detected only once. V and J are TRBV19 and TRBJ1-3; D ambiguous. The V end lost 1 base, the J end lost 0 bases, and 4 bases lay between the germline ends. Germline V gene lookup returns CDR1 LNHDA and CDR2 SQIVND (reference sequence). This CDR3 comprises 14 residues. CDR3 nucleotides: TGTGCCAGTAGTATAGGCGGCTCTGGAAACACCATATATTTT. Protein sequence: CASSIGGSGNTIYF.

The chain joins TRBV18 to TRBJ2-1, with D uncertain. Deletions cut 4 bases from V and 0 bases from J, with 10 bases between. The CDR3 extends over 15 amino acids. CDR1 and CDR2 from the germline V gene are KGHSH and LQKENI. The CDR3 region is CASSRELSSYNEQFF. CDR3 bases: TGTGCCAGCTCACGTGAACTAAGCTCCTACAATGAGCAGTTCTTC.

This chain connects TRBV27 to TRBJ2-2; D not certain. The length of the CDR3 is 15 residues. The germline V and J ends were trimmed by 4 bases and 0 bases, with 9 bases remaining between them. Per the germline V gene, CDR1 is MNHEY and CDR2 is SMNVEV (reference sequence). CDR3 sequence (DNA): TGTGCCAGCAGTTCGGTCCTAGCGAACACCGGGGAGCTGTTTTTT. It codes for CASSSVLANTGELFF.

The chain recombines TRBV11-1 with TRBJ2-3, with D possibly being TRBD2 (5 bases). CDR1 is SGHAT, CDR2 FQDESV, per germline (reference sequence). CDR3 length: 14 residues. V was cut by 5 bases and J by 6 bases, with 15 bases left in between. CDR3 amino acids: CASSTGNPRDTQYF. The DNA of the CDR3 is TGTGCCAGCAGCACGGGGAATCCAAGGGATACGCAGTATTTT.

This clone was seen once. The chain recombines TRBV18 with TRBJ2-7; TRBD2 might be the D (6 bases). Trimming removed 3 bases at V and 2 bases at J, with 11 bases between. This CDR3 region has 14 residues. The germline CDR1 and CDR2 sequences are KGHSH and LQKENI. The CDR3 loop is CASSPPTRTYEQYF. CDR3 DNA: TGTGCCAGCTCACCCCCGACTAGGACCTACGAGCAGTACTTC. Filled out from reference TRBV18 and TRBJ2-7, the complete variable domain reads NAGVMQNPRHLVRRRGQEARLRCSPMKGHSHVYWYRQLPEEGLKFMVYLQKENIIDESGMPKERFSAEFPKEGPSILRIQQVVRGDSAAYFCASSPPTRTYEQYFGPGTRLTVT.

This clone was counted between two and nine times. DNA of the CDR3: TGTGCCAGTAGTCCCCAGCGTAACACAGATACGCAGTATTTT. Its translation is CASSPQRNTDTQYF. The chain joins TRBV19 to TRBJ2-3; D gene unclear. The V and J ends lost 5 bases and 2 bases respectively, with 11 bases between them. CDR1 LNHDA and CDR2 SQIVND come from the germline V gene (reference sequence). This CDR3 region has 14 residues.

The table lists this clone with a count of one. The chain recombines TRBV23-1 with TRBJ1-5; D remains ambiguous. TRBV23-1 is an ORF, and what it does is uncertain. The CDR3 length is 17 residues. V lost 1 base to trimming and J lost 4 bases, with 17 bases between them. The CDR3 sequence: CASSQCSPQVWNQPQHF. In DNA, the CDR3 is TGCGCCAGCAGTCAATGTTCCCCCCAGGTCTGGAATCAGCCCCAGCATTTT.

This clone appeared once. The CDR3 DNA follows: TGTGCCAGCAGCCCAGCGGGAGGTGTAAATACGCAGTATTTT. It specifies CASSPAGGVNTQYF. The chain uses TRBV9 and TRBJ2-3; the match to TRBD2 covers 9 bases. CDR3 length: 14 residues. Germline CDR1 is SGDLS and CDR2 is YYNGEE. Trimming cost V 4 bases and J 7 bases; bases outside gene matches: 7.

The chain recombines TRBV7-2 with TRBJ1-6; 7 bases are shared with TRBD1. The germline V gene encodes CDR1 SGHTA and CDR2 FQGNSA. V lost 1 base, J lost 7 bases, and 7 bases stayed unmatched. CDR3 length equals 16 residues. The CDR3 loop reads CASSLGTGVGNSPLHF. The CDR3 bases are TGTGCCAGCAGCTTAGGGACAGGCGTGGGGAATTCACCCCTCCACTTT. The full variable domain, in which reference TRBV7-2 and TRBJ1-6 provide the parts outside the CDR3, is GAGVSQSPSNKVTEKGKDVELRCDPISGHTALYWYRQSLGQGLEFLIYFQGNSAPDKSGLPSDRFSAERTGGSVSTLTIQRTQQEDSAVYLCASSLGTGVGNSPLHFGNGTRLTVT.

The chain employs TRBV13 and TRBJ2-1; 10 bases are shared with TRBD2. The V and J ends lost 4 bases and 5 bases, in that order; junction bases with no gene match: 11. Germline loops: CDR1 PRHDT, CDR2 FYEKMQ (reference sequence). The CDR3 length is 17 residues. The chain's CDR3 is CASSSLYGLAADNEQFF. CDR3 in DNA: TGTGCCAGCAGCTCGTTGTATGGACTAGCGGCCGACAATGAGCAGTTCTTC.

In DNA form, the CDR3 reads TGTGCCAGCAGCCTCGGACAGTATCTCTACGAGCAGTACTTC. As protein: CASSLGQYLYEQYF. This sequence joins TRBV7-9 and TRBJ2-7; D is perhaps TRBD1 (6 bases). Between the trimmed V and J ends, which lost 5 bases and 3 bases, there was a span of 14 bases. The germline V gene has CDR1 SEHNR and CDR2 FQNEAQ (reference sequence). The CDR3 covers 14 residues.

V and J are TRBV18 and TRBJ1-3; possibly TRBD1 for D (5 bases). Between the trimmed V and J ends, which lost 4 bases and 7 bases, there was a span of 20 bases. The CDR3 has 16 amino acids. CDR1 and CDR2 (germline): KGHSH, LQKENI. CDR3 DNA: TGTGCCAGCTCACAGTTTGGAGGGGAAGTGGCCAACACCATATATTTT. Translating it yields CASSQFGGEVANTIYF. The whole variable domain, filled in from reference TRBV18 and TRBJ1-3, reads NAGVMQNPRHLVRRRGQEARLRCSPMKGHSHVYWYRQLPEEGLKFMVYLQKENIIDESGMPKERFSAEFPKEGPSILRIQQVVRGDSAAYFCASSQFGGEVANTIYFGEGSWLTVV.

The chain employs TRBV12-5 and TRBJ2-5; TRBD1 matches at 9 bases. This CDR3 is built from 18 residues. J lost 4 bases, V lost 5 bases, and 17 bases had no gene match. Germline assignment: CDR1 LGHNT and CDR2 FRNRAP. The CDR3 nucleotides read TGTGCTAGTGGTCCCAGGCAGGGGATACAGGGGGCTGGAGAGACCCAGTACTTC. It is translated as CASGPRQGIQGAGETQYF. The variable domain in full, completed from reference TRBV12-5 and TRBJ2-5, reads DARVTQTPRHKVTEMGQEVTMRCQPILGHNTVFWYRQTMMQGLELLAYFRNRAPLDDSGMPKDRFSAEMPDATLATLKIQPSEPRDSAVYFCASGPRQGIQGAGETQYFGPGTRLLVL.

The chain recombines TRBV10-3 with TRBJ2-1; D uncertain. Looked up from germline, CDR1 is ENHRY and CDR2 is SYGVKD. V was pared by 4 bases and J by 8 bases, with 15 bases between. The CDR3 covers 14 residues. CDR3 coding DNA: TGTGCCATCAGTGTGACCGCCCTAGGCTATGAGCAGTTCTTC. It translates to CAISVTALGYEQFF.

The rearrangement uses TRBV3-1 (or the pseudogene TRBV3-2) and TRBJ2-5, with a possible D match to TRBD1 (6 bases). Trimming shortened V by 6 bases and J by 0 bases, and 11 bases separated the two germline ends. This CDR3 spans 14 amino acids. CDR1 is LGHDT, CDR2 YNNKEL, per germline (reference sequence). The CDR3 nucleotides read TGTGCCAGCAGTCATTACAGGGACCAAGAGACCCAGTACTTC. Amino acids: CASSHYRDQETQYF.

The rearrangement joins TRBV5-1 to TRBJ1-6; 7 positions agree with TRBD1. CDR1 SGHRS and CDR2 YFSETQ come from the germline V gene. V trimming: 0 bases; J trimming: 7 bases; junction bases outside the gene matches: 4. This CDR3 comprises 15 residues. The CDR3 DNA reads TGCGCCAGCAGCTTGGCGTCCAGGGGGAATTCACCCCTCCACTTT. Amino acid sequence: CASSLASRGNSPLHF. Filled out from reference TRBV5-1 and TRBJ1-6, the complete variable domain reads KAGVTQTPRYLIKTRGQQVTLSCSPISGHRSVSWYQQTPGQGLQFLFEYFSETQRNKGNFPGRFSGRQFSNSRSEMNVSTLELGDSALYLCASSLASRGNSPLHFGNGTRLTVT.